This T cell receptor (beta chain) emerged from a study of cytomegalovirus exposure and HLA in healthy donors. To note about this clone: Its antigen is unidentified.

Trimming stripped 3 bases from V and 4 bases from J, with 4 bases between. This CDR3 has 11 residues. The germline CDR1 and CDR2 sequences are GTSNPN and SVGIG (reference sequence). Notes on the study in general: Cytomegalovirus association was listed for 150 or so TCR beta chains.

In the PCR, 60 Vbeta and 13 Jbeta primers were used. Generated by immunoSEQ multiplex PCR, the TCRdb table keeps only in-frame clones and is missing some. This table holds some 65,000 clones, 60% to 80% found once. Sequenced input: PBMCs. This sequence originates from a girl aged 10 to 17 in good health and CMV-seropositive. The chain links TRBV30 to TRBJ1-3; no reliable D call. The CDR3 loop is CAWSGGNTIYF. In nucleotides, the CDR3 is TGTGCCTGGAGCGGGGGAAACACCATATATTTT.